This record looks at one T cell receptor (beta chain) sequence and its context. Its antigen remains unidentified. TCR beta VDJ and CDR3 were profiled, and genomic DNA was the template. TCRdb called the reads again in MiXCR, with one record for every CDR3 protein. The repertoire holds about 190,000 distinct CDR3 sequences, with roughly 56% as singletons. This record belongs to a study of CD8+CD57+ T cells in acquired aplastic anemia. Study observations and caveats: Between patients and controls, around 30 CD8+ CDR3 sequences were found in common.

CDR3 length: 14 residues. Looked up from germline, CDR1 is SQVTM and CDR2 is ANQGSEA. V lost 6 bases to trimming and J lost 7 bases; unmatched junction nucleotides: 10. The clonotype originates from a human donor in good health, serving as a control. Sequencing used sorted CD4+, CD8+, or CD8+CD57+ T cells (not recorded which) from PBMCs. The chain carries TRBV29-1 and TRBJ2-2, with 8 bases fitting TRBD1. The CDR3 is CSVVTGVLSGELFF. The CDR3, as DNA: TGCAGCGTGGTGACAGGGGTGCTTAGCGGGGAGCTGTTTTTT.